Presented here are 20 T cell receptor beta chains from one specimen sequenced in a study of T cells in localized non-small cell lung cancer. The protocol was immunoSEQ multiplex PCR, while the TCRdb copy is restricted to in-frame clones and leaves out a portion. The sample holds 70,000 to 95,000 clones, approximately 91% seen once. This sample comprised PBMCs, obtained before any cancer treatment. The source of these receptors is a woman aged 40-69 years with stage II squamous cell lung carcinoma.

CDR3 amino acids: CASSLGRTGNTGELFF. CDR3 nucleotides: TGTGCCAGCAGTTTGGGACGGACAGGGAACACCGGGGAGCTGTTTTTT. This chain connects TRBV27 to TRBJ2-2, with 7 nucleotides matching TRBD1. Trimming cost V 3 bases and J 1 base; bases outside gene matches: 5. Per the germline V gene, CDR1 is MNHEY and CDR2 is SMNVEV (reference sequence). This CDR3 comprises 16 residues.

The gene calls are TRBV28 and TRBJ1-5, with 7 bases that match TRBD1. The CDR3 consists of 15 residues. The germline gives CDR1 MDHEN, CDR2 SYDVKM. The V and J ends lost 6 bases and 1 base, in that order; junction bases with no gene match: 6. The CDR3 DNA reads as TGTGCCAGCAGAAAAACAGGGGTAAGCAATCAGCCCCAGCATTTT. Amino acids: CASRKTGVSNQPQHF.

The J gene is TRBJ2-7, the V gene TRBV5-1; 8 bases fit TRBD1. CDR1 and CDR2 (germline): SGHRS, YFSETQ. V lost 2 bases and J lost 2; bases outside the gene matches: 12. The CDR3 is 17 amino acids. The CDR3 loop reads CASSLSPGTGRTYEQYF. In DNA, the CDR3 is TGCGCCAGCAGCTTAAGCCCCGGGACAGGTAGGACCTACGAGCAGTACTTC.

The CDR3 loop reads CASSLGTSGSLSEQFF. In DNA, the CDR3 is TGTGCCAGCAGCTTAGGGACTAGCGGGAGTCTTAGTGAGCAGTTCTTC. V is TRBV7-6 and J is TRBJ2-1, with TRBD2 matching over 13 bases. With V trimmed by 1 base and J by 9 bases, 6 bases remained unmatched. This CDR3 comprises 16 residues. The germline gives CDR1 SGHVS, CDR2 FNYEAQ.

This chain links TRBV5-4 with TRBJ2-7, with 8 bases aligning to TRBD2. CDR1 SGHNT and CDR2 YYREEE come from the germline V gene (reference sequence). With 4 bases clipped from V and 6 bases from J, the junction kept 12 bases outside the gene matches. The CDR3 consists of 15 residues. The CDR3 loop is CASSPAGSGALEQYF. The CDR3 DNA sequence: TGTGCCAGCAGCCCGGCGGGTAGCGGGGCGCTCGAGCAGTACTTC. Drawing the rest from reference TRBV5-4 and TRBJ2-7, the complete variable domain is ETGVTQSPTHLIKTRGQQVTLRCSSQSGHNTVSWYQQALGQGPQFIFQYYREEENGRGNFPPRFSGLQFPNYSSELNVNALELDDSALYLCASSPAGSGALEQYFGPGTRLTVT.

In regard to this clone: The sample has other DNA sequences that encode this CDR3 too. V is TRBV19 and J is TRBJ2-2; D not certain. Germline CDR1 reads LNHDA; CDR2 reads SQIVND (reference sequence). The CDR3 totals 13 residues. V lost 5 bases and J lost 2, with 6 bases in between. As DNA, the CDR3 is TGTGCCAGTAGTTCTGGTAACACCGGGGAGCTGTTTTTT. Protein: CASSSGNTGELFF.

CDR3 nucleotide sequence: TGTGCCAGTAGTATGGGAGCGGGAGCCTCCTACGAGCAGTACTTC. Encoded protein: CASSMGAGASYEQYF. The V call is TRBV19, the J call TRBJ2-7; 8 bases align to TRBD2. Germline V lookup: CDR1 LNHDA, CDR2 SQIVND (reference sequence). V was pared by 3 bases and J by 0 bases, with 4 bases of the junction left unmatched. CDR3 size: 15 residues.

The rearrangement uses TRBV7-8 and TRBJ1-1; the D gene is possibly TRBD1 (6 bases). The V end was cut by 5 bases, the J end by 2 bases, with 15 bases between. The length of the CDR3 is 15 residues. CDR1 and CDR2 from the germline V gene are SGHVS and FQNEAQ. The CDR3: CASSPYWTANTEAFF. CDR3 sequence (DNA): TGTGCCAGCAGCCCTTACTGGACAGCCAACACTGAAGCTTTCTTT.

The V call is TRBV19, the J call TRBJ1-1, with a possible D match to TRBD1 (5 bases). V was trimmed by 3 bases and J by 4 bases, leaving 15 bases between them. The CDR3 runs to 15 residues. In germline, CDR1 is LNHDA, CDR2 SQIVND (reference sequence). CDR3 nucleotide sequence: TGTGCCAGTAGTATCGGCAAGTCCGGGGGCACTGAAGCTTTCTTT. It is translated as CASSIGKSGGTEAFF.

This clone came up once. The chain recombines TRBV5-1 with TRBJ2-7, with 9 nucleotides matching TRBD1. The CDR3 is 15 amino acids. Germline-derived CDR1 and CDR2 are SGHRS and YFSETQ. The junction had 8 bases not matched to a gene; V was cut back by 4 bases and J by 3 bases. The DNA for the CDR3 is TGCGCCAGCAGCCTCGGGACAGGGTCGAGCTACGAGCAGTACTTC. It yields the protein CASSLGTGSSYEQYF.

The rearrangement uses TRBV4-1 and TRBJ2-3; weak D call: TRBD2 (7 bases). CDR3 length equals 17 residues. Deletions cut 4 bases from V and 1 base from J, with 18 bases between. Looked up from germline, CDR1 is MGHRA and CDR2 is YSYEKL. CDR3 DNA sequence: TGCGCCAGCAGCCGAGGGGGGGCGAGTTCTCGCACAGATACGCAGTATTTT. Its translation: CASSRGGASSRTDTQYF.

The chain has TRBV15 and TRBJ1-2; 8 nucleotides agree with TRBD1. Germline assignment: CDR1 LNHNV and CDR2 YYDKDF (reference sequence). The CDR3 is made up of 14 amino acids. J lost 6 bases, V lost 3 bases, and 6 bases had no gene match. The CDR3 region is CATSRRVTGDGYTF. CDR3 sequence (DNA): TGTGCCACCAGCAGGCGAGTGACAGGGGATGGCTACACCTTC.

This sequence joins TRBV6-5 and TRBJ2-2; a possible D gene is TRBD1 (5 bases). The CDR3 has 15 amino acids. V lost 6 bases and J 1 base, leaving 12 bases between the germline ends. Germline V gives CDR1 MNHEY, CDR2 SVGAGI. The CDR3 spells CASSPRTGNTGELFF. The CDR3 coding sequence is TGTGCCAGCAGCCCAAGAACAGGGAACACCGGGGAGCTGTTTTTT.

This chain uses TRBV6-1 with TRBJ1-5, with TRBD1 identical over 7 bases. The CDR3 spans 14 residues. Trimming removed 1 base from V and 7 bases from J; junction bases left unmatched: 4. CDR1 and CDR2 (germline): MNHNS, SASEGT. The CDR3 region has the DNA TGTGCCAGCAGTGAAGGAGGGGGCGCCCAGCCCCAGCATTTT. Its translation: CASSEGGGAQPQHF.

This rearrangement joins TRBV5-4 to TRBJ2-3, with 16 bases that match TRBD2. Germline CDR1 is SGHNT and CDR2 is YYREEE (reference sequence). V was pared by 4 bases and J by 15 bases, with 14 bases of the junction left unmatched. The CDR3 loop spans 16 amino acids. For the CDR3, the DNA is TGTGCCAGCAGCCCGAACCCGGGACTAGCGGGGGGGTTCCTATATTTT. Translating gives CASSPNPGLAGGFLYF.

The chain carries TRBV6-6 and TRBJ2-6; D may be TRBD1 (5 bases). Trimming cost V 4 bases and J 0 bases, with 7 bases left between them. From germline, CDR1 is MNHNY and CDR2 SVGAGI (reference sequence). This CDR3 spans 15 amino acids. Written as DNA, the CDR3 is TGTGCCAGCAGTTCGACAGCCTCTGGGGCCAACGTCCTGACTTTC. As protein: CASSSTASGANVLTF.

The V call is TRBV7-9, the J call TRBJ1-1; perhaps TRBD1 as D (5 bases). CDR1 is SEHNR, CDR2 FQNEAQ, per germline (reference sequence). V was pared by 5 bases and J by 0 bases, with 13 bases between. The CDR3 extends over 15 amino acids. Written as DNA, the CDR3 is TGTGCCAGCAGCCCCCCGACAGTCATGAACACTGAAGCTTTCTTT. This codes for CASSPPTVMNTEAFF.

V is TRBV6-1 and J is TRBJ1-2; 9 bases map to TRBD1. The CDR3 has 15 residues. Unmatched junction bases numbered 14, after V lost 9 bases and J lost 6 bases. Germline CDR1 MNHNS, CDR2 SASEGT. The CDR3 reads CASIPGQGHSDGYTF. CDR3 coding DNA: TGTGCCAGTATACCTGGACAGGGGCATTCCGATGGCTACACCTTC.

The chain has TRBV5-4 and TRBJ2-6; D unresolved. V was pared by 3 bases and J by 0 bases, with 7 bases between. CDR3 length: 15 amino acids. The germline V gene encodes CDR1 SGHNT and CDR2 YYREEE (reference sequence). CDR3: CASSSWNSGANVLTF. Here the CDR3 DNA reads TGTGCCAGCAGCTCGTGGAACTCTGGGGCCAACGTCCTGACTTTC.

The gene calls are TRBV5-1 and TRBJ2-5, with 7 nucleotides matching TRBD2. The CDR3 extends over 15 amino acids. After removal of 0 bases from V and 5 bases from J, the junction contained 7 bases not matched to a gene. The germline V gene has CDR1 SGHRS and CDR2 YFSETQ. The CDR3 loop reads CASSLGGGGPETQYF. The CDR3 DNA sequence: TGCGCCAGCAGCTTGGGGGGGGGAGGGCCGGAGACCCAGTACTTC.